The T cell receptor beta chain described here comes from a study of shared clonotypes between healthy human individuals. Background on the study: CD4 naive cells filled three plates per donor, CD4 memory three, CD8 naive two and CD8 memory one.

Study-level findings and limits: Across four donors, naive CD4 shared around 5.1%, naive CD8 over 3%, memory CD4 roughly 2.2%, memory CD8 0.4%.

A note on this clone: The antigen remains unidentified.

The naive CD8 fraction comprised CD45RO-negative cells positively selected for CCR7 and excluded terminally differentiated effector memory CD45RA+ cells. The study drew its donors from healthy HIV-negative adults without recent acute infections or vaccinations. Trimming cost V 1 base and J 2 bases, with 9 bases left between them. The CDR3 contains 14 residues. Germline CDR1 reads SEHNR; CDR2 reads FQNEAQ (reference sequence). TCRdb's table, derived via immunoSEQ multiplex PCR, lists solely in-frame clones and lacks some. Here the sample spans 600,000 or so clones, about 95% being singletons. Sequencing was done on a sample of naive CD8+ T cells sorted from blood. The chain joins TRBV7-9 to TRBJ2-7; D is undetermined. This receptor was obtained from a woman between 25 and 40 years old in good health. CDR3 sequence: CASSLVGSAYEQYF. Here the CDR3 DNA reads TGTGCCAGCAGCTTAGTGGGCAGCGCCTACGAGCAGTACTTC.